This T cell receptor beta chain derives from a study of beta chain features in type 1 diabetes. Overall study findings and caveats: Type 1 diabetes patients showed fewer insertions and more deletions at VDJ junctions. It was not settled here whether HLA type affects TCRB rearrangement. Among all four CD4+ subsets, Type 1 diabetes patients had TCRB CDR3s that were moderately but significantly shorter.

CDR1 is LNHDA and CDR2 is SQIVND in the germline V gene (reference sequence). Between the trimmed V and J ends, which lost 5 bases and 1 base, there was a span of 15 bases. The CDR3 has 15 residues. This clone showed up just a few times. Its antigen is as yet unknown. The sequenced template was cDNA made from the entire isolated RNA. There were approximately 3.5 million reads on average in the naive, central memory and regulatory T cell samples. Generated by immunoSEQ multiplex PCR, the TCRdb table keeps only in-frame clones and is missing some. This sample carries some 370,000 clones, around a tenth of them seen once, and the ten largest clones take less than 0.65%.

The clonotype was recovered from a man aged 30 to 39 with type 1 diabetes. The sequencing sample was made of central memory CD4+ T cells from blood. This chain links TRBV19 with TRBJ2-7; a weak D match, TRBD1 (6 bases). The CDR3 is CASSARTDGSYEQYF. CDR3 nucleotide sequence: TGTGCCAGTAGTGCCAGGACAGACGGGTCCTACGAGCAGTACTTC.